This is a list of T cell receptor beta chains from one sample in a study of T cell clusters in autoimmune cytopenias. Reprocessing the multiplex PCR reads, TCRdb reports a single entry for every CDR3 protein and omits DNA. Here the sample table reports over 2,500 distinct CDR3 sequences. Sequencing was carried out using peripheral blood. The receptors were sampled from a human donor with an autoimmune cytopenia or autoimmune hepatitis (not recorded which). CDR3s include the opening cysteine and the closing phenylalanine or tryptophan. The size field is filled for only some rows; it gives once, few, many or a size class.

TRBJ2-7 | TRBV20-1 | medium-sized | CSARNQGLAYEQYF
TRBJ1-2 | TRBV19 | medium-sized | CASSILGGGGYTF
TRBJ2-1 | TRBV27 | medium-sized | CASSLYNEQFF
TRBJ2-3 | TRBV6-4 | medium-sized | CASSESSGGASDTQYF
TRBJ1-5 | TRBV19 | medium-sized | CASSYGDSNQPQHF
TRBJ2-3 | TRBV19 | medium-sized | CASSIEAGTSGGLDTQYF
TRBJ2-7 | TRBV20-1 | medium-sized | CSARLVGTGFSEQYF
TRBJ2-1 | TRBV7-2 | - | CASSLARSGGDYNEQFF
TRBJ1-1 | TRBV5-6 | medium-sized | CASSLFRGKDAEAFF
TRBJ2-1 | TRBV4-2 | - | CASSQDTGGGREQFF
TRBJ2-5 | TRBV18 | medium-sized | CASSPSTGGAEETQYF
TRBJ1-2 | TRBV5-1 | medium-sized | CASSPGTGRRGYTF
TRBJ2-3 | TRBV6-6 | large | CASLKGGTQYF
TRBJ1-2 | TRBV6-5 | medium-sized | CASSYSRGPYGYTF
TRBJ1-2 | TRBV12-3/TRBV12-4 | - | CASSLMDTYGYTF
TRBJ2-7 | TRBV6-1 | medium-sized | CASNPRGPYEQYF
TRBJ1-3 | TRBV6-5 | medium-sized | CASSPQRTFSGNTIYF
TRBJ2-7 | TRBV28 | - | CASSLSSSYEQYF
TRBJ1-2 | TRBV12-3/TRBV12-4 | medium-sized | CASSIVRGVSYGYTF
TRBJ1-6 | TRBV13 | medium-sized | CASSLVAGRTGNSPLHF
TRBJ1-6 | TRBV7-9 | medium-sized | CASSNYAGTTASPLHF
TRBJ1-4 | TRBV5-1 | - | CARRDLNEKLFF
TRBJ1-3 | TRBV4-1 | - | CASSQEPFPSGNTIYF
TRBJ2-1 | TRBV7-2 | medium-sized | CASSLAIEYNEQFF
TRBJ2-5 | TRBV6-1 | - | CASSGEREESQYF
TRBJ2-1 | TRBV20-1 | medium-sized | CSALPTSGGPGEQFF
TRBJ1-1 | TRBV6-6 | medium-sized | CASTPTGANTEAFF
TRBJ2-5 | TRBV27 | medium-sized | CASQGGPQETQYF
TRBJ1-5 | TRBV12-3/TRBV12-4 | medium-sized | CAISSGGNNQPQHF
TRBJ2-3 | TRBV7-6 | medium-sized | CASSSLPSGGRGDTDTQYF
TRBJ2-5 | TRBV5-1 | medium-sized | CASSFGQNRVETQYF
TRBJ2-5 | TRBV27 | medium-sized | CASSWDRGLETQYF
TRBJ2-7 | TRBV29-1 | - | CSARWGYEQYF
TRBJ2-1 | TRBV13 | - | CTSSLYNEQFF
TRBJ2-2 | TRBV4-3 | medium-sized | CASSRELGGQGTGELFF
TRBJ2-2 | TRBV19 | medium-sized | CASKSPRQGHTGELFF
TRBJ2-7 | TRBV13 | medium-sized | CASSPGTSAYEQYF
TRBJ1-1 | TRBV20-1 | - | CSAARNREAFF
TRBJ2-7 | TRBV24-1 | medium-sized | CATSDPSDPRREQYF
TRBJ2-2 | TRBV7-6 | medium-sized | CASSFGGELFF